The TCR beta chain described here comes from a study of blood T cell repertoires in COVID-19. The CDR3 is made up of 16 amino acids. Germline assignment: CDR1 MNHEY and CDR2 SMNVEV (reference sequence). V lost 1 base and J 0 bases, leaving 7 bases between the germline ends. Only in-frame clones appear in the TCRdb table, and some are missing; sequencing was by immunoSEQ multiplex PCR. The sample records 160,000 or so clones, 87% being singletons. The sample consisted of PBMCs or T cells enriched from blood (not recorded which). This rearrangement joins TRBV27 to TRBJ1-6; D may be TRBD1 (5 bases). The TCR comes from a human donor with acute COVID-19. The donor label of this sample is uncertain. CDR3 sequence: CASSLLGGSYNSPLHF. The CDR3 DNA is TGTGCCAGCAGTTTATTGGGGGGCTCCTATAATTCACCCCTCCACTTT.